What follows are 14 T cell receptor beta chains derived from one specimen sequenced in a study of Ad26.COV2.S vaccination and SARS-CoV-2 variants. Repertoires were generated with immunoSEQ multiplex PCR, while TCRdb's copy carries only in-frame clones and drops some. There are about 180,000 clones in the sample; about 83% occur only once, and less than 6% lies in the top ten. Sequencing was performed on peripheral blood, taken after recovery from COVID-19. All receptors come from a human donor who had recovered from COVID-19.

The chain employs TRBV10-1 and TRBJ1-5; 8 nucleotides agree with TRBD1. Losses at the gene ends were 9 bases for V and 3 bases for J; bases not matched to a gene: 4. Germline CDR1 reads WNHNN; CDR2 reads SYGVQD (reference sequence). The CDR3 totals 13 residues. The CDR3: CARQGVNNQPQHF. CDR3 DNA: TGCGCCAGACAGGGGGTTAACAATCAGCCCCAGCATTTT.

V usage is TRBV5-6 and J usage is TRBJ2-3; 7 bases map to TRBD1. Losses at the gene ends were 3 bases for V and 4 bases for J; bases not matched to a gene: 5. The germline gives CDR1 SGHDT, CDR2 YYEEEE. The CDR3 is made up of 14 amino acids. CDR3 bases: TGTGCCAGCAGCTCCTGGACAGGTCCAGATACGCAGTATTTT. It specifies CASSSWTGPDTQYF.

This sequence joins TRBV6-4 and TRBJ2-7; 8 bases match TRBD1. V lost 6 bases and J lost 4; bases outside the gene matches: 5. The CDR3 is made up of 13 amino acids. The V gene's germline CDR1 is MRHNA and CDR2 SNTAGT. CDR3 in amino acids: CASRDREWYEQYF. The DNA for the CDR3 is TGTGCCAGCAGGGACAGGGAATGGTACGAGCAGTACTTC.

This clone has a single count. The chain is built from TRBV29-1 and TRBJ2-7; 9 bases match TRBD1. J lost 3 bases, V lost 3 bases, and 3 bases had no gene match. The CDR3 consists of 13 residues. Germline V gene data show CDR1 as SQVTM and CDR2 as ANQGSEA. The CDR3 DNA reads as TGCAGCGTTGACGGGACAGGGAACTACGAGCAGTACTTC. This encodes CSVDGTGNYEQYF.

This clone was counted a single time. The CDR3 loop reads CASSLEQGTYEQYF. CDR3 DNA sequence: TGTGCCAGCAGTTTAGAACAGGGCACCTACGAGCAGTACTTC. This chain links TRBV28 with TRBJ2-7; weak D call: TRBD1 (6 bases). The germline V and J ends were trimmed by 2 bases and 2 bases, with 10 bases remaining between them. The CDR3 is 14 amino acids. From germline, CDR1 is MDHEN and CDR2 SYDVKM.

The genes are TRBV11-2 and TRBJ2-7; D ambiguous. The germline gives CDR1 SGHAT, CDR2 FQNNGV. This CDR3 is 14 amino acids long. Trimming cost V 3 bases and J 4 bases, with 13 bases left between them. The CDR3 DNA reads TGTGCCAGCAGCTTCACGGCCCCCACTTACGAGCAGTACTTC. It specifies CASSFTAPTYEQYF.

This chain links TRBV12-3 or TRBV12-4 with TRBJ1-2; 11 nucleotides line up with TRBD1. V was clipped by 6 bases and J by 6 bases; unmatched bases: 3. The CDR3 contains 13 residues. The CDR3 protein is CASSRDRGDGYTF. In nucleotides, the CDR3 is TGTGCCAGCAGCCGGGACAGGGGGGATGGCTACACCTTC.

The chain joins TRBV18 to TRBJ1-6; 8 nucleotides line up with TRBD1. After removal of 3 bases from V and 7 bases from J, the junction contained 2 bases not matched to a gene. The CDR3 runs to 14 residues. CDR1 KGHSH and CDR2 LQKENI come from the germline V gene. The DNA of the CDR3 is TGTGCCAGCTCACCGGGACAGGTCAATTCACCCCTCCACTTT. The encoded protein is CASSPGQVNSPLHF. Full variable domain (outside the CDR3, taken from reference TRBV18 and TRBJ1-6): NAGVMQNPRHLVRRRGQEARLRCSPMKGHSHVYWYRQLPEEGLKFMVYLQKENIIDESGMPKERFSAEFPKEGPSILRIQQVVRGDSAAYFCASSPGQVNSPLHFGNGTRLTVT.

V usage is TRBV28 and J usage is TRBJ1-2, with a weak D call TRBD1 (6 bases). Trimming shortened V by 7 bases and J by 5 bases, and 17 bases separated the two germline ends. The CDR3 contains 14 residues. Germline CDR1 and CDR2: MDHEN and SYDVKM. CDR3 protein: CASTSWAGDYGYTF. CDR3 bases: TGTGCCAGCACCTCGTGGGCAGGGGATTATGGCTACACCTTC.

The gene calls are TRBV18 and TRBJ2-5; 12 bases agree with TRBD2. This CDR3 is 16 amino acids long. In germline, CDR1 is KGHSH, CDR2 LQKENI. V dropped 1 base and J dropped 5; count of bases not matched to a gene: 5. CDR3 bases: TGTGCCAGCTCACCACGGACTAGCGGGGTCCAGGAGACCCAGTACTTC. Amino acid sequence: CASSPRTSGVQETQYF.

The chain links TRBV14 to TRBJ2-1, with TRBD2 identical over 7 bases. CDR1 is SGHDN, CDR2 FVKESK, per germline. The CDR3 is made up of 17 amino acids. The J segment lost 5 bases and the V segment lost 4 bases, leaving 14 bases of the junction unmatched. The CDR3 protein is CASSPHYRLAFHNEQFF. DNA for the CDR3: TGTGCCAGCAGCCCACATTATCGACTAGCATTCCACAATGAGCAGTTCTTC.

This rearrangement joins TRBV11-1 to TRBJ2-5; 7 bases match TRBD1. The CDR3 sequence is 16 residues long. V shed 0 bases, J shed 3 bases, and the junction held 7 bases outside the gene matches. Germline assignment: CDR1 SGHAT and CDR2 FQDESV (reference sequence). The CDR3 loop is CASSLAGTEFKETQYF. The CDR3 DNA follows: TGTGCCAGCAGCTTAGCCGGGACAGAATTCAAAGAGACCCAGTACTTC.

This sequence joins TRBV18 and TRBJ1-1, with a weak D call TRBD1 (5 bases). This CDR3 spans 13 amino acids. The V and J ends lost 8 bases and 0 bases respectively, with 10 bases between them. Germline assignment: CDR1 KGHSH and CDR2 LQKENI. CDR3 loop: CASGDGLNTEAFF. The CDR3 DNA follows: TGTGCCAGCGGGGACGGACTGAACACTGAAGCTTTCTTT.

This clone was detected only once. The V call is TRBV4-2, the J call TRBJ2-7, with 10 bases matching TRBD2. The CDR3 runs 13 residues. The ends lost 4 bases at V and 7 bases at J; junction bases unmatched: 4. Germline-derived CDR1 and CDR2 are LGHNA and YNFKEQ. As DNA, the CDR3 is TGTGCCAGCAGCCCGACTAGCGGGCGGGAGCAGTACTTC. Translated, it gives CASSPTSGREQYF.